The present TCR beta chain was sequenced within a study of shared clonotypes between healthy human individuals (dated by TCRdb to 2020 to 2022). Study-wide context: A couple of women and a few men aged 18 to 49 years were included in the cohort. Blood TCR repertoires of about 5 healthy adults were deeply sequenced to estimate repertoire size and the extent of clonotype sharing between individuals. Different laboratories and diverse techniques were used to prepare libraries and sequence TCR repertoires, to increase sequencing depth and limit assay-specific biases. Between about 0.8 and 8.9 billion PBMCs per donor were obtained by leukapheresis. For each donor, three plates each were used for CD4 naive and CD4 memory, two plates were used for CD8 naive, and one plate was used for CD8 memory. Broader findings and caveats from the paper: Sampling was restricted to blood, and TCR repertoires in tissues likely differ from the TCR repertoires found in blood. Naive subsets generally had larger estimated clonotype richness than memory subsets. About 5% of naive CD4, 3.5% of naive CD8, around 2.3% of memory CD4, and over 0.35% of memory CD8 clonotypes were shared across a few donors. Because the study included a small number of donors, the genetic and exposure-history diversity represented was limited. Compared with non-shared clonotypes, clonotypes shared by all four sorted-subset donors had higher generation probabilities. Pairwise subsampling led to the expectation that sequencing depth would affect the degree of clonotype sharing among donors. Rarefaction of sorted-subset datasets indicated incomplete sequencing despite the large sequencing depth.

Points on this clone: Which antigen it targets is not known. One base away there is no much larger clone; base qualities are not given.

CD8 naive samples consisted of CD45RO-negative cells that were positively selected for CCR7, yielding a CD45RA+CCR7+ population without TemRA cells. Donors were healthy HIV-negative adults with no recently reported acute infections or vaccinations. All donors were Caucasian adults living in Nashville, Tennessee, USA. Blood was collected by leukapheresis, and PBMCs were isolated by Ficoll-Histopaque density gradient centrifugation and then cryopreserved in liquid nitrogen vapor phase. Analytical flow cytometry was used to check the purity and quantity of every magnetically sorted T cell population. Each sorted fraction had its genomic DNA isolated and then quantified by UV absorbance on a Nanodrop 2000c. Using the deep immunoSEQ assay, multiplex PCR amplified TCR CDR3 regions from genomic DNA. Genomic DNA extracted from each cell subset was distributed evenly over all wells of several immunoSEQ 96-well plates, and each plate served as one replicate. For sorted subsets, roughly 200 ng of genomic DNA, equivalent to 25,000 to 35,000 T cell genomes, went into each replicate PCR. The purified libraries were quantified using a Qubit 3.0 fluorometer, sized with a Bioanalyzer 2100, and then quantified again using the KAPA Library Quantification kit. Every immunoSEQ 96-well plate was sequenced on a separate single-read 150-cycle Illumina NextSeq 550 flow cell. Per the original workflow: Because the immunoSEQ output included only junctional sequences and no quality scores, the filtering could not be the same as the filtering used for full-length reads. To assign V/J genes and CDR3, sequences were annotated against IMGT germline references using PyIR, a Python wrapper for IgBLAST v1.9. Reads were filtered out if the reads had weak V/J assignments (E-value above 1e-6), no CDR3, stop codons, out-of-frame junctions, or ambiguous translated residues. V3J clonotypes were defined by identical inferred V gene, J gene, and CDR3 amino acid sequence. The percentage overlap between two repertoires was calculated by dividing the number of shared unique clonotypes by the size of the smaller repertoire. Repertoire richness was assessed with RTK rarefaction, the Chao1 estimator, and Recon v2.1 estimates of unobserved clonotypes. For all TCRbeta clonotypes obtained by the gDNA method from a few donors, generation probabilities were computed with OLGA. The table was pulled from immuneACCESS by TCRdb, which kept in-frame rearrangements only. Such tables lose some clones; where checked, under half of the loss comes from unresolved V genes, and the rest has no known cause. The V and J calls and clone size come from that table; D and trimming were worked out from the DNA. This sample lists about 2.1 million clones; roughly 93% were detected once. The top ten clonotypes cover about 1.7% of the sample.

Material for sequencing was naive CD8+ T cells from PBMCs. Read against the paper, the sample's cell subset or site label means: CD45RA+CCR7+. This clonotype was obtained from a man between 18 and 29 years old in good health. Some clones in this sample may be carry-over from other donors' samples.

The CDR3 is CASSVGTPKYEQYF. The bases read TGTGCCAGCAGTGTTGGGACTCCTAAGTACGAGCAGTACTTC. The chain joins TRBV6-1 to TRBJ2-7; a weak D assignment points to TRBD2 (6 bases agree). V is pared back by 4 bases and J by 4 bases, with 14 bases lying between the germline termini. The CDR3 contains 14 residues, cysteine and phenylalanine counted. Solely the CDR3 DNA is kept, with 42 bases framed from the first base. CDR1 MNHNS and CDR2 SASEGT were looked up in the germline V gene.